This TCR beta chain was sequenced in a study of blood T cells in healthy people across ages. In germline, CDR1 is ENHRY, CDR2 SYGVKD. CDR3 length: 16 amino acids. The germline V and J ends were trimmed by 0 bases and 4 bases, with 12 bases remaining between them. Using a J-beta primer mix together with a sample-barcoded 5' primer, a second PCR was run for roughly 7 to 11 cycles. MiXCR, applied by TCRdb to the 5' RACE reads, yields one record per CDR3 protein. The sample shows about 730,000 distinct CDR3 sequences, around 40% of them seen only once. This clonotype has a handful of counts. The specimen sequenced was blood. V is TRBV10-3 and J is TRBJ2-2, with D possibly matching TRBD1 (5 bases). This sequence originates from a woman aged 60 to 75 in good health. The CDR3 sequence is CAISESAGQGTGELFF. CDR3 in DNA: TGTGCCATCAGTGAGTCCGCAGGGCAGGGCACCGGGGAGCTGTTTTTT.